These T cell receptor beta chains were read from a single sample in a study of shared clonotypes between healthy human individuals. TCRdb's table, derived via immunoSEQ multiplex PCR, lists solely in-frame clones and lacks some. The data contain some 2.1 million clones, 95% of them seen just once; the ten biggest clones take up 0.1% to 0.15%. The sample taken for sequencing was naive CD4+ T cells sorted from blood. Receptors originate from a man aged 18 to 30 in good health. Each CDR3 is given with its conserved first and last residue. A D gene is named only where the DNA matches it firmly. Where a row states a size, it is once, few, many or the class of an expanded clone; other rows omit it.

v_gene	j_gene	d_gene	abundance	CDR3nt	CDR3aa
TRBV5-1	TRBJ2-1	TRBD2	NA	TGCGCCAGTATTCCGGGACTAGCGGACCTGACGGGCTACAATGAGCAGTTCTTC	CASIPGLADLTGYNEQFF
TRBV20-1	TRBJ2-7	NA	NA	TGCAGTGCTAGGGTTCCGGGGAAGCAGTACTTC	CSARVPGKQYF
TRBV6-5	TRBJ1-3	NA	NA	TGTGCCAGCAGTCCTCCTGGGCGAGGAAACACCATATATTTT	CASSPPGRGNTIYF
TRBV5-1	TRBJ2-6	NA	NA	TGCGCCATCCTCGGGTCTGGGGCCAACGTCCTGACTTTC	CAILGSGANVLTF
TRBV27	TRBJ1-1	NA	NA	TGTGCCAGCAGACGGGTCGGAGGACAGAAAAACACTGAAGCTTTCTTT	CASRRVGGQKNTEAFF
TRBV11-2	TRBJ1-4	NA	NA	TGTGCCAGCAGCTTAGTAGGGATGATAAATGAAAAACTGTTTTTT	CASSLVGMINEKLFF
TRBV4-1	TRBJ1-1	NA	NA	TGCGCCAGCAGCCGCGGGACTGAAGCTTTCTTT	CASSRGTEAFF
TRBV11-1	TRBJ2-1	NA	NA	TGTGCCAGCAGCCTAGGCTCTATCTCCTACAATGAGCAGTTCTTC	CASSLGSISYNEQFF
TRBV18	TRBJ1-4	NA	NA	TGTGCCAGCTCACCGTCGGGGTATGAAAAACTGTTTTTT	CASSPSGYEKLFF
TRBV5-8	TRBJ2-2	TRBD1	NA	TGTGCCAGCAGGGTGACAGGGGTTGACGGGGAGCTGTTTTTT	CASRVTGVDGELFF
TRBV30	TRBJ1-1	NA	once	TGTGCCTGGAGCCGACAAGAGAACACTGAAGCTTTCTTT	CAWSRQENTEAFF
TRBV5-8	TRBJ1-1	TRBD1	NA	TGTGCCAGCAGCGTGGGACAGGGAGAGAACACTGAAGCTTTCTTT	CASSVGQGENTEAFF
TRBV5-1	TRBJ1-6	NA	NA	TGCGCCAGCAGTTCGGCTGAGACACCTGATTTGCCCCTCCACTTT	CASSSAETPDLPLHF
TRBV7-9	TRBJ2-7	TRBD1	once	TGTGCCAGCAGCCCGGGACAGATCTTTTACGAGCAGTACTTC	CASSPGQIFYEQYF
TRBV2	TRBJ1-3	TRBD1	NA	TGTGCCAGCAGAGAGTTAGGGACAGGGATCTCTGGAAACACCATATATTTT	CASRELGTGISGNTIYF
TRBV5-1	TRBJ2-4	NA	NA	TGCGCCAGCAGCTTGGGGCAGCAAAACATTCAGTACTTC	CASSLGQQNIQYF
TRBV9	TRBJ2-7	NA	NA	TGTGCCAGCAGCCCACACTCCGGGACTCCTTCCTACGAGCAGTACTTC	CASSPHSGTPSYEQYF
TRBV4-1	TRBJ1-5	NA	NA	TGCGCCAGCAGCCAAGAAGGGACTAGCAATCAGCCCCAGCATTTT	CASSQEGTSNQPQHF
TRBV28	TRBJ1-1	TRBD1	NA	TGTGCCAGCATCGAAGGACAGGGGACTGAAGCTTTCTTT	CASIEGQGTEAFF
TRBV11-1	TRBJ2-7	NA	NA	TGTGCCAGCAGCTCAAGCGCCGTACCCCGAGACGAGCAGTACTTC	CASSSSAVPRDEQYF
TRBV5-1	TRBJ2-7	NA	NA	TGCGCCAGCAGCTTGGGCTCAGGGAGCTACGAGCAGTACTTC	CASSLGSGSYEQYF
TRBV7-9	TRBJ2-7	TRBD2	once	TGTGCCAGCAGCCCATGGGAGGGCTACGAGCAGTACTTC	CASSPWEGYEQYF
TRBV5-1	TRBJ2-3	TRBD2	NA	TGCGCCAGCAGCTTGGTAGGACTAGCGGGGACAGATACGCAGTATTTT	CASSLVGLAGTDTQYF
TRBV6-4	TRBJ1-5	NA	NA	TGTGCCAGCAGCGAAACTTATAGCAATCAGCCCCAGCATTTT	CASSETYSNQPQHF
TRBV10-1	TRBJ2-1	NA	NA	TGCGCCAGCAGTGAAAGCGTCAATGAGCAGTTCTTC	CASSESVNEQFF
TRBV7-2	TRBJ2-6	NA	NA	TGTGCCAGCAGCCCATCCTCGGCCCTCGGGGCCAACGTCCTGACTTTC	CASSPSSALGANVLTF
TRBV5-1	TRBJ2-7	NA	NA	TGCGCCAGCAGCTTGGTCGGAGGCGGCTCCTACGAGCAGTACTTC	CASSLVGGGSYEQYF
TRBV19	TRBJ2-7	NA	NA	TGTGCCAGTAGTATCGGAACAGGGAGCTCCTACGAGCAGTACTTC	CASSIGTGSSYEQYF
TRBV5-4	TRBJ2-1	TRBD1	NA	TGTGCCAGCAGCTTCGCTCACAGGGGGTTCGGGAATGAGCAGTTCTTC	CASSFAHRGFGNEQFF
TRBV19	TRBJ2-3	NA	once	TGTGCCAGTAGTACTAGCACAGATACGCAGTATTTT	CASSTSTDTQYF
TRBV5-1	TRBJ2-2	NA	NA	TGCGCCAGCAGCTTGGAAGCCAGAGGGAACACCGGGGAGCTGTTTTTT	CASSLEARGNTGELFF
TRBV7-9	TRBJ2-7	NA	NA	TGTGCCAGCAGCTTACTAACCCTAGGGTCGATCTACGAGCAGTACTTC	CASSLLTLGSIYEQYF
TRBV28	TRBJ2-7	TRBD1	NA	TGTGCCAGCAGTCACGACAGGGGATTGGACGAGCAGTACTTC	CASSHDRGLDEQYF
TRBV12-5	TRBJ2-3	NA	once	TGTGCTAGTTCCGTGGTCACAGATACGCAGTATTTT	CASSVVTDTQYF
TRBV19	TRBJ1-5	TRBD1	few	TGTGCCAGTAGTGCTACCGGGACAGGGAAAGGGCCCCAGCATTTT	CASSATGTGKGPQHF
TRBV2	TRBJ2-7	NA	NA	TGTGCCAGCAGAGTCGGGGGCCCCTCCTACGAGCAGTACTTC	CASRVGGPSYEQYF